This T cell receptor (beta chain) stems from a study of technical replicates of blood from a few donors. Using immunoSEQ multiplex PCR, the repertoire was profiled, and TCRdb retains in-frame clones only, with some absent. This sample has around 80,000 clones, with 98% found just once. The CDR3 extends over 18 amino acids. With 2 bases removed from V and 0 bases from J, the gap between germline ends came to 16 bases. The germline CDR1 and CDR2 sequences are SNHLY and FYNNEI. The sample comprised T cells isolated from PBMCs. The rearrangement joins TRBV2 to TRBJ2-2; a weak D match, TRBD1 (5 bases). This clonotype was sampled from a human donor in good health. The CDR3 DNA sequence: TGTGCCAGCAGTGAACAGGCCAGGGTGTGGACGAACACCGGGGAGCTGTTTTTT. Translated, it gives CASSEQARVWTNTGELFF.